These 13 T cell receptor beta chains were sequenced from one sample in a study of blood T cell repertoires in COVID-19. Some clones are missing from TCRdb's copy, which holds only in-frame ones; the method was immunoSEQ multiplex PCR. The sample yields 95,000 to 150,000 clones, approximately 90% seen once. The sample comprised peripheral blood. The receptors were gathered from a man aged 45-65 years with acute or convalescent COVID-19.

The chain uses TRBV29-1 and TRBJ1-4; 9 nucleotides align to TRBD1. This CDR3 spans 16 amino acids. V shed 0 bases, J shed 5 bases, and the junction held 7 bases outside the gene matches. Germline loops: CDR1 SQVTM, CDR2 ANQGSEA. CDR3 DNA sequence: TGCAGCGTTGAAGAGGTACCGGGACAGGGCAATGAAAAACTGTTTTTT. Translation: CSVEEVPGQGNEKLFF.

CDR3 sequence: CASSQDSVNYGYTF. The CDR3 nucleotides read TGTGCCAGCAGCCAAGATTCAGTCAACTATGGCTACACCTTC. J is TRBJ1-2 and V is TRBV3-1 (or the pseudogene TRBV3-2); no reliable D call. Trimming took 0 bases from V and 2 from J, leaving 7 bases between them. The CDR3 length is 14 residues. Per the germline V gene, CDR1 is LGHDT and CDR2 is YNNKEL (reference sequence).

This chain uses TRBV5-1 with TRBJ2-3; 7 nucleotides line up with TRBD2. CDR1 is SGHRS, CDR2 YFSETQ, per germline. V shed 1 base, J shed 1 base, and the junction held 9 bases outside the gene matches. The CDR3 covers 17 residues. The CDR3 protein is CASSLQPRLAGTDTQYF. The CDR3 DNA is TGCGCCAGCAGCTTGCAACCTCGTCTAGCGGGCACAGATACGCAGTATTTT.

This sequence joins TRBV4-1 and TRBJ2-1; D is possibly TRBD2 (6 bases). CDR3 size: 15 residues. Per germline, CDR1 MGHRA and CDR2 YSYEKL. Trimming pared 0 bases from V and 4 bases from J, leaving 10 bases between. This CDR3 reads CASSQDRTNYNEQFF. CDR3 coding DNA: TGCGCCAGCAGCCAAGATCGGACTAATTACAATGAGCAGTTCTTC.

V usage is TRBV3-1 (or the pseudogene TRBV3-2) and J usage is TRBJ1-5; 10 bases are shared with TRBD1. Germline CDR1 and CDR2: LGHDT and YNNKEL (reference sequence). J was trimmed by 6 bases and V by 5 bases; bases with no gene match: 7. This CDR3 comprises 15 residues. CDR3 protein: CASSFGQGGPQPQHF. In DNA form, the CDR3 reads TGTGCCAGCAGCTTCGGACAGGGGGGACCTCAGCCCCAGCATTTT.

This rearrangement joins TRBV30 to TRBJ2-1; TRBD2 aligns across 11 bases. The germline CDR1 and CDR2 sequences are GTSNPN and SVGIG (reference sequence). The V and J ends lost 3 bases and 9 bases, in that order; junction bases with no gene match: 10. The CDR3 loop spans 15 amino acids. CDR3 DNA sequence: TGTGCCTGGAGGAAGATAGCGGGAGGGCCCGGTGAGCAGTTCTTC. Amino acid sequence: CAWRKIAGGPGEQFF.

The table lists this clone with a count of one. This chain joins TRBV5-1 and TRBJ1-3; D is unresolved. The CDR3 runs 14 residues. Germline CDR1 and CDR2: SGHRS and YFSETQ. V lost 7 bases, J lost 0 bases, and 11 bases lay in between. DNA of the CDR3: TGCGCCAGCGCGTCTGCGCTCTCTGGAAACACCATATATTTT. Amino acids: CASASALSGNTIYF.

V gene TRBV20-1 combines with J gene TRBJ1-6; D is ambiguous. The CDR3 loop spans 13 amino acids. V dropped 3 bases and J dropped 6 bases, with 9 bases sitting between them. Per the germline V gene, CDR1 is DFQATT and CDR2 is SNEGSKA (reference sequence). CDR3 amino acids: CSASRQVNSPLHF. CDR3 DNA sequence: TGCAGTGCTAGTCGGCAGGTTAATTCACCCCTCCACTTT.

The J gene is TRBJ1-1, the V gene TRBV5-6; tentatively, D is TRBD1 (5 bases). The length of the CDR3 is 13 residues. CDR1 is SGHDT and CDR2 is YYEEEE in the germline V gene. Trimming stripped 0 bases from V and 5 bases from J, with 8 bases between. Written as DNA, the CDR3 is TGTGCCAGCAGCTTGGACGGGGGGACTGAAGCTTTCTTT. As protein: CASSLDGGTEAFF.

This clone was counted once. J is TRBJ2-1 and V is TRBV7-9, with 12 nucleotides matching TRBD2. This CDR3 has 16 amino acids. Germline loops: CDR1 SEHNR, CDR2 FQNEAQ (reference sequence). V was clipped by 5 bases and J by 6 bases; unmatched bases: 8. Here the CDR3 DNA reads TGTGCCAGCAGCCCCAGACTAGCGGGAGTTTCCAATGAGCAGTTCTTC. Protein product: CASSPRLAGVSNEQFF.

CDR3 amino acids: CASSPGQGAYEQYF. The CDR3 DNA reads as TGTGCCAGCAGCCCGGGACAGGGGGCGTACGAGCAGTACTTC. The chain recombines TRBV7-8 with TRBJ2-7; TRBD1 agrees at 12 bases. The CDR3 covers 14 residues. Germline assignment: CDR1 SGHVS and CDR2 FQNEAQ. V shed 5 bases, J shed 4 bases, and the junction held 3 bases outside the gene matches.

V is TRBV7-9 and J is TRBJ1-3; D is undetermined. This CDR3 region has 11 residues. The germline gives CDR1 SEHNR, CDR2 FQNEAQ (reference sequence). The V end lost 4 bases, the J end lost 8 bases, and 6 bases lay between the germline ends. The CDR3 sequence is CASSSSDTIYF. CDR3 bases: TGTGCCAGCAGCTCTTCGGACACCATATATTTT.

This clone was seen just once. The chain joins TRBV5-4 to TRBJ1-1; no definite D call. The germline V and J ends were trimmed by 0 bases and 3 bases, with 9 bases remaining between them. The CDR3 is 14 amino acids. Germline CDR1 and CDR2: SGHNT and YYREEE (reference sequence). The CDR3 coding sequence is TGTGCCAGCAGCTTGGGCGGCCGGGACACTGAAGCTTTCTTT. It is translated as CASSLGGRDTEAFF.